Presented here are 27 T cell receptor beta chains from one specimen sequenced in a study of spatial heterogeneity in lung cancer. One entry per CDR3 protein, called by TCRdb with MiXCR from the 5' RACE reads. The repertoire consists of fewer than 45,000 distinct CDR3 sequences, with about 6.8% occurring once and the leading ten covering around two fifths. Stated time point: sample taken at primary tumor resection. Sequencing used PBMCs, obtained at surgery. Source of these receptors: a female donor with early-stage non-small cell lung cancer.

This clonotype was recorded at least ten times. The V call is TRBV12-3 or TRBV12-4, the J call TRBJ1-5; 7 bases fit TRBD1. V was clipped by 5 bases and J by 4 bases; unmatched bases: 8. CDR3 length equals 15 residues. The CDR3: CASSIRTGANQPQHF. The CDR3, as DNA: TGTGCCAGCAGTATCCGGACAGGAGCTAATCAGCCCCAGCATTTT.

This clonotype has at least ten counts. The CDR3 DNA follows: TGCGCCAGCAGCTTGGCCGCCGATGGCTACACCTTC. Amino acids: CASSLAADGYTF. This rearrangement joins TRBV5-1 to TRBJ1-2; unclear D gene. CDR1 is SGHRS and CDR2 is YFSETQ in the germline V gene. CDR3 size: 12 residues. V lost 0 bases, J lost 6 bases, and 6 bases lay in between.

J is TRBJ1-1 and V is TRBV20-1; D might be TRBD1 (5 bases). CDR1 is DFQATT and CDR2 is SNEGSKA in the germline V gene (reference sequence). This CDR3 region has 13 residues. V was trimmed by 6 bases and J by 4 bases, leaving 15 bases between them. CDR3 nucleotides: TGCAGTGCCTCAGGGCCCATCGGCACTGAAGCTTTCTTT. It codes for CSASGPIGTEAFF.

This clonotype was detected many times. The gene calls are TRBV29-1 and TRBJ2-3, with D possibly TRBD2 on 6 matching bases. The CDR3 runs 15 residues. CDR1 and CDR2 (germline): SQVTM, ANQGSEA. V lost 6 bases and J 0 bases, leaving 16 bases between the germline ends. The CDR3 DNA sequence: TGCAGCGTGGCTCGGGACTCCACTAGCACAGATACGCAGTATTTT. Its protein product is CSVARDSTSTDTQYF.

At least ten counts were recorded for this clonotype. This chain links TRBV10-1 with TRBJ2-7, with a weak D call TRBD1 (6 bases). Trimming stripped 6 bases from V and 0 bases from J, with 6 bases between. The CDR3 has 12 amino acids. CDR1 is WNHNN, CDR2 SYGVQD, per germline (reference sequence). The DNA for the CDR3 is TGCGCCAGCAGCAGGGGCTCCTACGAGCAGTACTTC. The encoded protein is CASSRGSYEQYF.

The table lists this clonotype with many counts. The V gene is TRBV7-2, the J gene TRBJ2-7; 8 bases line up with TRBD1. CDR3 length: 15 amino acids. Germline V gene data show CDR1 as SGHTA and CDR2 as FQGNSA. V shed 5 bases, J shed 5 bases, and the junction held 11 bases outside the gene matches. CDR3 DNA: TGTGCCAGCAGCCTAAAGACAGGGGACGGAAACGAGCAGTACTTC. Encoded protein: CASSLKTGDGNEQYF.

This clonotype was recorded many times. This chain links TRBV7-9 with TRBJ2-2; D may be TRBD1 (6 bases). Per the germline V gene, CDR1 is SEHNR and CDR2 is FQNEAQ (reference sequence). The CDR3 totals 15 residues. V dropped 7 bases and J dropped 2 bases, with 14 bases sitting between them. The CDR3 nucleotides read TGTGCCAGCACTCCTCAGGGGACCAACACCGGGGAGCTGTTTTTT. Translating it yields CASTPQGTNTGELFF.

This clonotype was seen many times. V gene TRBV28 combines with J gene TRBJ2-6; the D gene is possibly TRBD1 (5 bases). V lost 6 bases and J lost 1, with 22 bases in between. Germline assignment: CDR1 MDHEN and CDR2 SYDVKM. This CDR3 region has 19 residues. The CDR3 nucleotides read TGTGCCAGCAGACTAACTGCAGGGCCCCCTCGATCTGGGGCCAACGTCCTGACTTTC. As protein: CASRLTAGPPRSGANVLTF.

The sample holds many counts of this clonotype. A read error may account for a junction end that differs from germline. J is TRBJ2-4 and V is TRBV20-1; 8 nucleotides line up with TRBD1. The CDR3 length is 12 residues. Per the germline V gene, CDR1 is DFQATT and CDR2 is SNEGSKA (reference sequence). The CDR3 region has the DNA TGCAGTGCCAGGGGGCCCGGCAGTTTTCAGGACTTC. Its translation is CSARGPGSFQDF.

Many counts were recorded for this clonotype. V is TRBV9 and J is TRBJ2-2; 7 bases are shared with TRBD1. Germline V gene data show CDR1 as SGDLS and CDR2 as YYNGEE. With V trimmed by 0 bases and J by 3 bases, 5 bases remained unmatched. The CDR3 runs 16 residues. The CDR3 DNA follows: TGTGCCAGCAGCGTAGTGACAGGGTGGGACACCGGGGAGCTGTTTTTT. Translating it yields CASSVVTGWDTGELFF. The variable domain in full, with the rest retrieved from reference TRBV9 and TRBJ2-2, is DSGVTQTPKHLITATGQRVTLRCSPRSGDLSVYWYQQSLDQGLQFLIQYYNGEERAKGNILERFSAQQFPDLHSELNLSSLELGDSALYFCASSVVTGWDTGELFFGEGSRLTVL.

The chain has TRBV18 and TRBJ1-1; no firm D call. CDR1 and CDR2 (germline): KGHSH, LQKENI. The CDR3 extends over 13 amino acids. Trimming removed 5 bases from V and 6 bases from J, with 13 bases in between. The CDR3 reads CASSSDQKAEAFF. The DNA for the CDR3 is TGTGCCAGCTCATCCGACCAGAAGGCTGAAGCTTTCTTT. Looking up the rest from reference TRBV18 and TRBJ1-1 gives the full variable domain: NAGVMQNPRHLVRRRGQEARLRCSPMKGHSHVYWYRQLPEEGLKFMVYLQKENIIDESGMPKERFSAEFPKEGPSILRIQQVVRGDSAAYFCASSSDQKAEAFFGQGTRLTVV.

This clonotype showed up many times. V gene TRBV12-3 or TRBV12-4 combines with J gene TRBJ2-7, with D possibly called TRBD1 or TRBD2 (6 bases each). V lost 7 bases and J 0 bases, leaving 16 bases between the germline ends. The CDR3 contains 15 residues. CDR3 bases: TGTGCCAGCACCCGGGGACCGGGGGCCTCCTACGAGCAGTACTTC. It codes for CASTRGPGASYEQYF.

Ten or more counts support this clonotype. V and J are TRBV14 and TRBJ1-1, with D unresolved. Germline CDR1 SGHDN, CDR2 FVKESK. CDR3 length: 12 amino acids. Between the trimmed V and J ends, which lost 1 base and 4 bases, there was a span of 4 bases. DNA of the CDR3: TGTGCCAGCAGCCAAGCTTTCACTGAAGCTTTCTTT. Its translation is CASSQAFTEAFF.

On this clonotype itself: With a much larger clone just one base away, this may be a read error. V gene TRBV3-1 combines with J gene TRBJ1-1, with D possibly matching TRBD1 (6 bases). The V and J ends lost 4 bases and 3 bases respectively, with 12 bases between them. The CDR3 is 14 residues long. Germline CDR1 LGHDT, CDR2 YNNKEL (reference sequence). CDR3 residues: CASSLQGLDTEAFF. Here the CDR3 DNA reads TGTGCCAGCAGCCTCCAGGGGCTGGACACTGAAGCTTTCTTT.

The chain links TRBV7-2 to TRBJ1-1; the D gene is possibly TRBD1 (5 bases). The CDR3 sequence is 13 residues long. Trimming stripped 5 bases from V and 7 bases from J, with 14 bases between. Germline CDR1 is SGHTA and CDR2 is FQGNSA. The CDR3 sequence: CASSTRQLFEAFF. The CDR3 region has the DNA TGTGCCAGCAGCACTAGACAGCTCTTTGAAGCTTTCTTT.

The sample holds many counts of this clonotype. This chain links TRBV5-1 with TRBJ2-5, with D perhaps matching TRBD1 or TRBD2 (5 bases each). With 4 bases removed from V and 5 bases from J, the gap between germline ends came to 12 bases. Germline values: CDR1 SGHRS, CDR2 YFSETQ. The CDR3 runs to 13 residues. In nucleotides, the CDR3 is TGCGCCAGCAGCCCGGGGACGGGGGAGACCCAGTACTTC. This encodes CASSPGTGETQYF.

This clonotype came up many times. V usage is TRBV20-1 and J usage is TRBJ1-1; tentatively, D is TRBD1 (5 bases). The germline CDR1 and CDR2 sequences are DFQATT and SNEGSKA (reference sequence). The CDR3 covers 12 residues. The V end was cut by 0 bases, the J end by 8 bases, with 10 bases between. Here the CDR3 DNA reads TGCAGTGCTAGAGATATGCGGGGGGAAGCTTTCTTT. Translated: CSARDMRGEAFF.

This clonotype was counted ten times or more. This chain connects TRBV10-3 to TRBJ2-3, with TRBD2 matching over 14 bases. Germline trimming cut 2 bases from V and 2 bases from J; bases unmatched to any gene: 6. This CDR3 has 18 amino acids. Per the germline V gene, CDR1 is ENHRY and CDR2 is SYGVKD. For the CDR3, the DNA is TGTGCCATCAGTGAGCCGGGACTAGCGGGGGCTTACACAGATACGCAGTATTTT. Protein product: CAISEPGLAGAYTDTQYF.

The J gene is TRBJ1-5, the V gene TRBV6-5, with 7 bases matching TRBD1. Germline-derived CDR1 and CDR2 are MNHEY and SVGAGI. The V gene end was trimmed by 2 bases and the J gene end by 0 bases; junction bases not matched to a gene: 7. The CDR3 is made up of 17 amino acids. The CDR3 nucleotides are TGTGCCAGCAGTTACGGGGCAGGGGGTAATAGCAATCAGCCCCAGCATTTT. Amino acid sequence: CASSYGAGGNSNQPQHF.

This clonotype was detected many times. The chain carries TRBV20-1 and TRBJ2-6; D remains ambiguous. Per germline, CDR1 DFQATT and CDR2 SNEGSKA (reference sequence). This CDR3 has 13 residues. The V and J ends lost 5 bases and 4 bases respectively, with 9 bases between them. CDR3 in DNA: TGCAGTGCTGTGACCCCCGGGGCCAACGTCCTGACTTTC. Its protein is CSAVTPGANVLTF.

This chain links TRBV20-1 with TRBJ1-3; TRBD1 is a possible D gene (6 bases). Trimming took off 5 bases at V and 2 bases at J, with 10 bases between the two ends. Germline V gives CDR1 DFQATT, CDR2 SNEGSKA (reference sequence). This CDR3 is built from 13 residues. The CDR3 loop is CSALGGAGNTIYF. The CDR3 DNA is TGCAGTGCTTTAGGGGGGGCTGGAAACACCATATATTTT.

This clonotype came up many times. The chain employs TRBV7-2 and TRBJ1-2; maybe TRBD1 (5 bases). CDR3 size: 13 residues. V lost 1 base to trimming and J lost 4 bases, with 7 bases between them. Germline V gene lookup returns CDR1 SGHTA and CDR2 FQGNSA. The CDR3 loop reads CASSLEGTYGYTF. As DNA, the CDR3 is TGTGCCAGCAGCTTAGAGGGGACCTATGGCTACACCTTC. The entire variable domain, with the rest obtained from reference TRBV7-2 and TRBJ1-2, is as follows: GAGVSQSPSNKVTEKGKDVELRCDPISGHTALYWYRQSLGQGLEFLIYFQGNSAPDKSGLPSDRFSAERTGGSVSTLTIQRTQQEDSAVYLCASSLEGTYGYTFGSGTRLTVV.

The table lists this clonotype with many counts. The chain employs TRBV6-6 and TRBJ1-5, with D possibly being TRBD1 (5 bases). Germline loops: CDR1 MNHNY, CDR2 SVGAGI (reference sequence). The V and J ends lost 7 bases and 0 bases respectively, with 10 bases between them. CDR3 size: 14 residues. The CDR3 region is CASNPGYSNQPQHF. The CDR3 DNA follows: TGTGCCAGCAACCCAGGGTATAGCAATCAGCCCCAGCATTTT.

V is TRBV5-4 and J is TRBJ1-1; 10 bases fit TRBD1. CDR1 and CDR2 (germline): SGHNT, YYREEE (reference sequence). V shed 4 bases and J 3 bases; nucleotides not matched to a gene: 3. The CDR3 has 14 amino acids. CDR3 protein: CASSRDRGDTEAFF. CDR3 DNA: TGTGCCAGCAGCAGGGACAGGGGAGACACTGAAGCTTTCTTT.

This clonotype was seen only a few times. The gene calls are TRBV24-1 and TRBJ2-7; D is ambiguous. This CDR3 is 13 amino acids long. The germline CDR1 and CDR2 sequences are KGHDR and SFDVKD. V was clipped by 2 bases and J by 6 bases, with 10 bases between them. CDR3 DNA sequence: TGTGCCACCAGTGATTCCGACTTTAGCGAGCAGTACTTC. Protein: CATSDSDFSEQYF.

There are many counts of this clonotype. This chain connects TRBV7-2 to TRBJ1-2; possible D gene TRBD1, 6 bases. CDR1 and CDR2 (germline): SGHTA, FQGNSA. The CDR3 contains 15 residues. V dropped 6 bases and J dropped 3 bases, with 17 bases sitting between them. CDR3 residues: CASSPQGRVDYGYTF. The CDR3 DNA reads TGTGCCAGCAGTCCCCAGGGGAGGGTAGACTATGGCTACACCTTC.

This clonotype was seen a handful of times. V usage is TRBV7-9 and J usage is TRBJ2-2; D not resolved. Trimming shortened V by 5 bases and J by 3 bases, and 13 bases separated the two germline ends. CDR1 SEHNR and CDR2 FQNEAQ come from the germline V gene (reference sequence). This CDR3 has 15 amino acids. CDR3 loop: CASSPPGEYTGELFF. CDR3 nucleotide sequence: TGTGCCAGCAGCCCCCCCGGAGAATACACCGGGGAGCTGTTTTTT.